This T cell receptor beta chain was identified during a study of vaccination and CD4 T cells after COVID-19. Study-wide results and caveats: Detection of a median approximately 87% of reactive clones in convalescent patients was confined to the period after vaccination.

Sequencing of DNA taken from cultured CD4+ T cells relied on the Oncomine TCR Beta short-read assay. From cultured CD4+ T cells, genomic DNA was extracted. One entry per CDR3 protein results from TCRdb running MiXCR on the PCR reads. The profile shows under 15,000 distinct CDR3 sequences, under 55% of them singletons. Concerning this clonotype: Its antigen is still unknown.

The CDR3 spans 17 residues. Germline assignment: CDR1 LNHDA and CDR2 SQIVND (reference sequence). The junction had 7 bases not matched to a gene; V was cut back by 0 bases and J by 3 bases. Treatment given: approximately nine-day PBMC culture with coronavirus spike peptide pools or control peptides (ViraFEST assay). The clonotype originates from a human donor who had recovered from COVID-19. V and J are TRBV19 and TRBJ1-5; 8 nucleotides agree with TRBD1. Sequencing was done on a sample of CD4+ T cells from blood, cultured in vitro. DNA for the CDR3: TGTGCCAGTAGTATAGATTTGGCAGGGGGCCCCAATCAGCCCCAGCATTTT. It specifies CASSIDLAGGPNQPQHF.